The 20 T cell receptor beta chains below were found in one sample sequenced in a study of STAT3 mutations in large granular lymphocyte leukemia. General study findings and limits: In T-cell large granular lymphocyte leukemia, about half of patients showed multiple immunodominant subclonotypes.

The table came from immunoSEQ multiplex PCR; TCRdb's copy has only in-frame clones and leaves some out. The sample lists some 30,000 clones; more than 60% were seen once. For these receptors, no antigen is known. Sequenced: peripheral blood mononuclear cells. These receptors were taken from a woman aged 45-59 years with T-cell large granular lymphocyte leukemia. Some clones in this sample may be carry-over from other donors' samples.

V usage is TRBV27 and J usage is TRBJ2-7; D may be TRBD1 (6 bases). CDR3 size: 11 residues. Trimming left V 5 bases short and J 7 bases short, with 9 bases between. Germline V gene sequence: CDR1 MNHEY, CDR2 SMNVEV (reference sequence). CDR3 nucleotides: TGTGCCAGCAGTACAAGGGGGGAGCAGTACTTC. Its protein is CASSTRGEQYF.

CDR3 residues: CASSPDFSSYNEQFF. The DNA of the CDR3 is TGTGCCAGCAGCCCTGACTTCAGCTCCTACAATGAGCAGTTCTTC. The chain has TRBV7-2 and TRBJ2-1; D is undetermined. This CDR3 spans 15 amino acids. Germline loops: CDR1 SGHTA, CDR2 FQGNSA. Trimming took off 5 bases at V and 0 bases at J, with 11 bases between the two ends.

This clone was recorded once. This chain joins TRBV5-1 and TRBJ2-1, with TRBD2 matching 7 bases. CDR3 length: 15 amino acids. CDR1 is SGHRS, CDR2 YFSETQ, per germline. The J segment lost 0 bases and the V segment lost 5 bases, leaving 5 bases of the junction unmatched. The CDR3 region has the DNA TGCGCCAGCAGTCGCGGGGAGGGCTCCTACAATGAGCAGTTCTTC. As protein: CASSRGEGSYNEQFF.

This chain links TRBV5-1 with TRBJ2-7; TRBD2 aligns across 8 bases. Losses at the gene ends were 3 bases for V and 6 bases for J; bases not matched to a gene: 5. This CDR3 contains 13 residues. CDR1 is SGHRS and CDR2 is YFSETQ in the germline V gene. The CDR3, as DNA: TGCGCCAGCAGCTGGTCCCGGGAGGGCGAGCAGTACTTC. Its protein product is CASSWSREGEQYF.

This clone was counted once. V is TRBV6-6 and J is TRBJ1-5; no clear D gene. CDR3 length: 16 amino acids. V lost 1 base to trimming and J lost 1 base, with 11 bases between them. The V gene's germline CDR1 is MNHNY and CDR2 SVGAGI (reference sequence). The CDR3 is CASSYFPGQSNQPQHF. As DNA, the CDR3 is TGTGCCAGCAGTTACTTCCCCGGGCAGAGCAATCAGCCCCAGCATTTT.

The rearrangement links TRBV18 to TRBJ1-1; D ambiguous. This CDR3 has 13 amino acids. Germline assignment: CDR1 KGHSH and CDR2 LQKENI. V was trimmed by 1 base and J by 1 base, leaving 4 bases between them. For the CDR3, the DNA is TGTGCCAGCTCACCACGGTCGAACACTGAAGCTTTCTTT. This codes for CASSPRSNTEAFF.

V gene TRBV4-3 combines with J gene TRBJ2-7, with unresolved D. Germline CDR1 LGHNA, CDR2 YSLEER. The ends were cut back, 0 bases at V and 2 bases at J, with 14 bases in the middle. The CDR3 runs 16 residues. The CDR3 spells CASSQEFLVSTYEQYF. CDR3 coding DNA: TGCGCCAGCAGCCAAGAATTCCTAGTCTCCACCTACGAGCAGTACTTC.

CDR3 residues: CAAWRGRESRGDTQYF. CDR3 bases: TGTGCCGCATGGAGGGGTCGGGAGTCGAGGGGAGATACGCAGTATTTT. This sequence joins TRBV28 and TRBJ2-3; maybe TRBD2 (6 bases). V was shortened by 11 bases and J by 5 bases, with 26 bases between the two germline ends. This CDR3 region has 16 residues. From germline, CDR1 is MDHEN and CDR2 SYDVKM. Variable domain in full (rest from reference TRBV28 and TRBJ2-3): DVKVTQSSRYLVKRTGEKVFLECVQDMDHENMFWYRQDPGLGLRLIYFSYDVKMKEKGDIPEGYSVSREKKERFSLILESASTNQTSMYLCAAWRGRESRGDTQYFGPGTRLTVL.

The rearrangement joins TRBV5-4 to TRBJ2-7; 9 nucleotides align to TRBD1. The CDR3 is 17 residues long. Unmatched junction bases numbered 9, after V lost 1 base and J lost 1 base. In germline, CDR1 is SGHNT, CDR2 YYREEE (reference sequence). For the CDR3, the DNA is TGTGCCAGCAGCTTGAGGCGCACAGGGGGCGAATCCTACGAGCAGTACTTC. Translating it yields CASSLRRTGGESYEQYF.

The rearrangement joins TRBV11-1 to TRBJ2-1, with 10 bases identical to TRBD1. Germline V CDR1 and CDR2: SGHAT, FQDESV (reference sequence). This CDR3 region has 16 residues. V shed 1 base, J shed 6 bases, and the junction held 6 bases outside the gene matches. The CDR3 sequence is CASSLGVGTGANEQFF. The CDR3 nucleotides are TGTGCCAGCAGCTTAGGGGTAGGGACAGGGGCCAATGAGCAGTTCTTC. Full variable domain (outside the CDR3, taken from reference TRBV11-1 and TRBJ2-1): EAEVAQSPRYKITEKSQAVAFWCDPISGHATLYWYRQILGQGPELLVQFQDESVVDDSQLPKDRFSAERLKGVDSTLKIQPAELGDSAMYLCASSLGVGTGANEQFFGPGTRLTVL.

This clone was observed a few times. V is TRBV7-9 and J is TRBJ2-3, with TRBD2 matching 7 bases. This CDR3 has 16 residues. Losses at the gene ends were 4 bases for V and 2 bases for J; bases not matched to a gene: 9. Germline CDR1 reads SEHNR; CDR2 reads FQNEAQ (reference sequence). The CDR3 DNA sequence: TGTGCCAGCAGCTCCCGGGGGGTCCGCGACACAGATACGCAGTATTTT. Its protein product is CASSSRGVRDTDTQYF.

The V gene is TRBV18, the J gene TRBJ2-3, with 10 nucleotides matching TRBD2. Trimming removed 3 bases from V and 4 bases from J; junction bases left unmatched: 10. This CDR3 has 17 residues. The germline V gene encodes CDR1 KGHSH and CDR2 LQKENI. The CDR3 nucleotides read TGTGCCAGCTCACCCCCCTCGCGAGCGGGAGGGTCAGATACGCAGTATTTT. Amino acid sequence: CASSPPSRAGGSDTQYF.

This clone was detected only a few times. The chain carries TRBV27 and TRBJ1-5, with 7 bases matching TRBD1. The germline gives CDR1 MNHEY, CDR2 SMNVEV (reference sequence). The junction had 5 bases not matched to a gene; V was cut back by 2 bases and J by 4 bases. The CDR3 extends over 15 amino acids. CDR3 nucleotides: TGTGCCAGCAGTTTACTGACAGGGCGTAATCAGCCCCAGCATTTT. This translates into CASSLLTGRNQPQHF.

This chain uses TRBV4-3 with TRBJ2-1; 8 bases align to TRBD2. The length of the CDR3 is 15 residues. The junction had 8 bases not matched to a gene; V was cut back by 4 bases and J by 6 bases. From germline, CDR1 is LGHNA and CDR2 YSLEER. The CDR3 nucleotides are TGCGCCAGCAGCCCCTGGGACGGGAGGGCCAATGAGCAGTTCTTC. As protein: CASSPWDGRANEQFF.

The rearrangement joins TRBV29-1 to TRBJ1-2, with 7 positions matching TRBD1. Unmatched junction bases numbered 3, after V lost 0 bases and J lost 5 bases. This CDR3 has 13 amino acids. In germline, CDR1 is SQVTM, CDR2 ANQGSEA. This chain's CDR3 is CSVEENRGYGYTF. CDR3 DNA sequence: TGCAGCGTTGAAGAAAACAGGGGTTATGGCTACACCTTC.

The chain links TRBV12-5 to TRBJ1-5; no clear D. Germline loops: CDR1 LGHNT, CDR2 FRNRAP. CDR3 length: 10 amino acids. Trimming shortened V by 11 bases and J by 4 bases, and 6 bases separated the two germline ends. The CDR3 spells CAGINQPQHF. The CDR3 region has the DNA TGTGCTGGTATTAATCAGCCCCAGCATTTT.

This clone was counted once. The rearrangement joins TRBV4-2 to TRBJ1-2; TRBD1 aligns across 7 bases. Germline CDR1 is LGHNA and CDR2 is YNFKEQ. The CDR3 is made up of 15 amino acids. Trimming removed 2 bases from V and 3 bases from J; junction bases left unmatched: 6. CDR3: CASSQQTGADYGYTF. The DNA of the CDR3 is TGTGCCAGCAGCCAACAAACAGGGGCTGACTATGGCTACACCTTC.

The V call is TRBV5-1, the J call TRBJ2-7, with TRBD1 as a possible D gene (7 bases). The length of the CDR3 is 13 residues. CDR1 and CDR2 from the germline V gene are SGHRS and YFSETQ. V lost 4 bases to trimming and J lost 4 bases, with 12 bases between them. The CDR3 loop reads CASSLQGGYEQYF. The CDR3 nucleotides read TGCGCCAGCAGCCTGCAGGGGGGATACGAGCAGTACTTC.

J is TRBJ1-1 and V is TRBV14; the D is unclear. The germline gives CDR1 SGHDN, CDR2 FVKESK. The germline V and J ends were trimmed by 2 bases and 3 bases, with 7 bases remaining between them. The CDR3 extends over 13 amino acids. CDR3 loop: CASSQLRDTEAFF. DNA for the CDR3: TGTGCCAGCAGCCAATTGCGGGACACTGAAGCTTTCTTT. The full variable domain, in which reference TRBV14 and TRBJ1-1 provide the parts outside the CDR3, is EAGVTQFPSHSVIEKGQTVTLRCDPISGHDNLYWYRRVMGKEIKFLLHFVKESKQDESGMPNNRFLAERTGGTYSTLKVQPAELEDSGVYFCASSQLRDTEAFFGQGTRLTVV.

This chain uses TRBV30 with TRBJ1-2, with D possibly being TRBD1 (6 bases). Germline CDR1 GTSNPN, CDR2 SVGIG (reference sequence). The CDR3 is 15 amino acids. V was pared by 4 bases and J by 3 bases, with 18 bases between. The CDR3 DNA is TGTGCCTGGACTCCCGAGGGGGGTCACGACTATGGCTACACCTTC. This codes for CAWTPEGGHDYGYTF.